This passage covers 2 T cell receptor beta chains from one sample sequenced in a study of CDR3 diversity in severe acne. Each CDR3 protein is one row after TCRdb ran MiXCR on the PCR reads. The sample contains roughly 79,000 distinct CDR3 sequences, 49% of which appear only once. Sequencing was done on a sample of blood. The source of these receptors is a male donor with severe acne vulgaris.

This clonotype was observed at least ten times. The CDR3 loop reads CSARGQLNTEAFF. CDR3 DNA sequence: TGCAGTGCTAGAGGGCAGTTGAACACTGAAGCTTTCTTT. The chain couples TRBV20-1 to TRBJ1-1, with unresolved D. V shed 1 base and J shed 0 bases, with 6 bases lying between them. The CDR3 totals 13 residues. Germline V CDR1 and CDR2: DFQATT, SNEGSKA (reference sequence).

This clonotype was observed at least ten times. This rearrangement joins TRBV3-1 to TRBJ2-6; D not resolved. V lost 8 bases, J lost 0 bases, and 8 bases lay in between. The CDR3 length is 14 residues. Germline loops: CDR1 LGHDT, CDR2 YNNKEL (reference sequence). The CDR3 nucleotides read TGTGCCAGCCTATCGACCTCTGGGGCCAACGTCCTGACTTTC. Translated, it gives CASLSTSGANVLTF.